This T cell receptor (beta chain) emerged from a study of T cell repertoires in cytomegalovirus infection. On this clonotype: No antigen is known for it.

Between the trimmed V and J ends, which lost 5 bases and 3 bases, there was a span of 17 bases. The CDR3 totals 16 residues. CDR1 is KGHSH and CDR2 is LQKENI in the germline V gene. TCRdb ran MiXCR on the reads and lists one entry per CDR3 protein. The sample has some 920,000 distinct CDR3 sequences, around 32% seen once. The receptor's source is a human donor in good health (CMV status not recorded). Some clones in this sample may be carry-over from other donors' samples. The sample consisted of cultured CD8+ T cells from PBMCs, taken from culture after CMV antigen stimulation. The V call is TRBV18, the J call TRBJ1-3; maybe TRBD1 (5 bases). This CDR3 reads CASSAGLLLDGNTIYF. The DNA for the CDR3 is TGTGCCAGCTCAGCGGGACTGCTCCTTGATGGAAACACCATATATTTT.